This T cell receptor beta chain was sequenced during a study of T cell responses to AZD1222 COVID-19 vaccine. Notes on this clone: Its antigen is unidentified.

Study conclusions and caveats: The donors showed a predominance of white British ancestry and of females, with possible underestimation of clonal diversity. Vaccine-associated CD4 TCRs spanned spike, dominant at 160-218 and 743-854.

The germline V gene has CDR1 MRHNA and CDR2 SNTAGT. The CDR3 has 13 amino acids. The ends were cut back, 6 bases at V and 7 bases at J, with 15 bases in the middle. Profiling relied on immunoSEQ multiplex PCR, and the TCRdb table lists in-frame clones only, not all of them. The sample lists around 140,000 clones, approximately 90% occurring once. The sequence derives from an adult who received the AZD1222 COVID-19 vaccine. V is TRBV6-4 and J is TRBJ1-1, with no clear D. The sequenced sample was peripheral blood, obtained 28 days after the second AZD1222 dose. For the CDR3, the DNA is TGTGCCAGCAGCGCCACCCTGAAGGATGAAGCTTTCTTT. Translation: CASSATLKDEAFF.